Sequencing of this T cell receptor (beta chain) was carried out in a study of cytomegalovirus exposure and HLA in healthy donors. Study results and caveats: One later analysis reportedly identified an Asian-associated ancestry cluster that showed fewer N-insertions than the approximately 700-donor mean. A few of the chains that were CMV-associated were confirmed in vitro to be specific for CMV antigens. Later genetic work tied a missense DCLRE1C variant to beta-chain V and J trimming. The likely origin of a cluster of highly shared sequence variants was a sequencing artifact.

Vbeta (60) and Jbeta (13) primers were used in the PCR. Assay used: immunoSEQ multiplex PCR; TCRdb lists only in-frame clones, some missing. The table includes about 93,000 clones, 82% detected once. On this clone itself: Antigen unknown.

Germline-derived CDR1 and CDR2 are MNHEY and SMNVEV (reference sequence). The CDR3 loop spans 20 amino acids. J lost 0 bases, V lost 5 bases, and 20 bases had no gene match. The sequencing sample was made of PBMCs. The V gene is TRBV27, the J gene TRBJ2-7, with TRBD2 matching over 9 bases. This receptor was obtained from a man aged 50-60 years in good health and CMV-seronegative. CDR3 DNA: TGTGCCAGCAGTCCGCGGGGGATCGCGGACGTAGCGGGGGCCTCCTACGAGCAGTACTTC. This codes for CASSPRGIADVAGASYEQYF.